The present T cell receptor beta chain was sequenced within a study of shared clonotypes between healthy human individuals. Looking at the study overall: Those who served as donors were a couple of women and a few men between the ages of 18 and 49.

Germline V gene data show CDR1 as LNHNV and CDR2 as YYDKDF (reference sequence). This CDR3 spans 12 amino acids. Trimming removed 1 base from V and 6 bases from J, with 5 bases in between. As processed by the authors: As immunoSEQ supplied junction-only sequences (without quality scores), filtering differed. The protocol was immunoSEQ multiplex PCR, while the TCRdb copy is restricted to in-frame clones and leaves out a portion. V, J and clone size are taken as reported in that table, and D and trimming were inferred from the DNA itself. The sample includes 2 million to 2.5 million clones, 92% of them seen just once. As for this clone: Its antigen is unidentified. The identical CDR3 is also encoded by other nucleotide sequences in the sample.

Points from the study as a whole: Since donors were few, the genetic and exposure-history diversity represented was limited.

Both subsets, CD45RA+ naive and CD45RA-negative memory, were split from the CD4+ cells. The rearrangement links TRBV15 to TRBJ2-3; no clear D. The sequenced sample was naive CD4+ T cells from PBMCs. Subset in this sample: CD45RA+ positively selected. This TCR derives from a man aged 18-30 years in good health. Some clones in this sample may be carry-over from other donors' samples. The CDR3 is CATSRARDTQYF. Written as DNA, the CDR3 is TGTGCCACCAGCAGAGCGAGGGATACGCAGTATTTT.